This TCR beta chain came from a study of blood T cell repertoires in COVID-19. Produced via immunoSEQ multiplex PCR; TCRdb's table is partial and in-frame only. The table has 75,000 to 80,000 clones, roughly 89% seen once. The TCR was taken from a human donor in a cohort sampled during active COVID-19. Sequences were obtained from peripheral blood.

The CDR3 spells CASSRRQEETQYF. The DNA for the CDR3 is TGCGCCAGCAGCAGGCGGCAAGAAGAGACCCAGTACTTC. The chain carries TRBV5-1 and TRBJ2-5; D gene unclear. The V end lost 4 bases, the J end lost 3 bases, and 10 bases lay between the germline ends. This CDR3 comprises 13 residues. Germline-derived CDR1 and CDR2 are SGHRS and YFSETQ.